Listed here is a single TCR beta chain. Its antigen is still unknown. This entry is derived from a study of T cell responses to AZD1222 COVID-19 vaccine. This table comes from immunoSEQ multiplex PCR, and its TCRdb copy is limited to in-frame clones, with some not included. The sample consists of under 120,000 clones, roughly 90% of them appearing once. Overall study findings and caveats: Vaccine-associated CD4 TCRs spanned spike, dominant at 160-218 and 743-854. In a largely white British group with more females than males, clonal diversity was possibly underestimated. Only a handful of AZD1222 recipients, more than five in all, had baseline seropositivity. Nearly half of unique spike-specific TCRs reportedly avoided B.1.351 and B.1.1.7 mutated regions.

Germline-derived CDR1 and CDR2 are LNHDA and SQIVND (reference sequence). Trimming took 5 bases from V and 5 from J, leaving 12 bases between them. CDR3 length: 14 amino acids. The source was peripheral blood, collected on day 0 of AZD1222 vaccination. V and J are TRBV19 and TRBJ1-4, with D uncertain. This clonotype was obtained from an adult in good health. The CDR3 DNA is TGTGCCAGTAGTGGGAACCCCGTAAATGAAAAACTGTTTTTT. It encodes CASSGNPVNEKLFF.